The clone carrying this TCR beta chain was recorded at least ten times. Its antigen is still unknown. This specimen belongs to a study of blood T cells in healthy people across ages. Whole-study findings and limits: With naive T cell percentage, TCR beta diversity showed a strong correlation.

A J-beta primer mix and a sample-barcoded 5' primer were used in a second PCR of about 7 to 11 cycles. TCRdb reprocessed the 5' RACE reads via MiXCR and lists one record per CDR3 protein. The sample records 650,000 to 1,000,000 distinct CDR3 sequences, 35% to 40% being singletons. CDR1 is SGHNT, CDR2 YYREEE, per germline (reference sequence). V was shortened by 4 bases and J by 1 base, with 15 bases between the two germline ends. The CDR3 totals 15 residues. The rearrangement uses TRBV5-4 and TRBJ2-7; tentative D call: TRBD2 (6 bases). The receptor was isolated from a man between 18 and 35 years old in good health. Sequencing input: blood. In DNA, the CDR3 is TGTGCCAGCAGCCCCGATCGGGGGAGTTCCTACGAGCAGTACTTC. Translating it yields CASSPDRGSSYEQYF.